This T cell receptor (beta chain) stems from a study of CD8+ T cells in alopecia areata. General observations from the study: Scalp clonality decreased significantly with tofacitinib, and so did expanded CD8+ clones among the top 100.

Treatment described: oral pan-JAK inhibitor, 5-10 mg twice daily. Sorting from PBMCs produced CD4+ and CD8+ T cells. Trimming left V 3 bases short and J 3 bases short, with 11 bases between. Per the germline V gene, CDR1 is GTSNPN and CDR2 is SVGIG (reference sequence). The CDR3 is 14 amino acids. This clone was seen a few times. Its antigen is as yet unknown. After isolation, RNA underwent reverse transcription to generate cDNA as the sequencing template. TCRdb's copy holds only in-frame clones and misses some; the assay was immunoSEQ multiplex PCR. The data show 200,000 or so clones, nearly 60% seen once.

The rearrangement joins TRBV30 to TRBJ2-2; a weak D match, TRBD2 (6 bases). This material consisted of CD4+ T cells sorted from blood, taken at week 24, from a patient treated with tofacitinib. This receptor was obtained from a human donor with alopecia areata. The CDR3: CAWRSGLDTGELFF. The CDR3 nucleotides are TGTGCCTGGAGATCGGGACTCGACACCGGGGAGCTGTTTTTT.